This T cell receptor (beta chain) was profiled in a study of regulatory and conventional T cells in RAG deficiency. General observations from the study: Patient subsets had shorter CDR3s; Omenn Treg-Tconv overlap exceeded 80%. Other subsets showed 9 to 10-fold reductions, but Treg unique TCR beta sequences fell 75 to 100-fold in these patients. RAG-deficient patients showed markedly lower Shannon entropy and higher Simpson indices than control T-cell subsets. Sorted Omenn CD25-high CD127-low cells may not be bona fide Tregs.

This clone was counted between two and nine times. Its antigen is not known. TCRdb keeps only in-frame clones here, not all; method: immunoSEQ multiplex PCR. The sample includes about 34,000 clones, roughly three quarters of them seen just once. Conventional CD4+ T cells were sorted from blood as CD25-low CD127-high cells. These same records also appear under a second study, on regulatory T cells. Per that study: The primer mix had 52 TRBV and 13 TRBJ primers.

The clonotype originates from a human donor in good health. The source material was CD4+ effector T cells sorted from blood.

DNA of the CDR3: TGCACCAGCAGCCAAGCCGGGGACACCCACTACGAGCAGTACTTC. It encodes CTSSQAGDTHYEQYF. The chain employs TRBV1 and TRBJ2-7; the table calls TRBD1, which could not be checked here. TRBV1 is a listed pseudogene. The CDR3 has 15 amino acids.